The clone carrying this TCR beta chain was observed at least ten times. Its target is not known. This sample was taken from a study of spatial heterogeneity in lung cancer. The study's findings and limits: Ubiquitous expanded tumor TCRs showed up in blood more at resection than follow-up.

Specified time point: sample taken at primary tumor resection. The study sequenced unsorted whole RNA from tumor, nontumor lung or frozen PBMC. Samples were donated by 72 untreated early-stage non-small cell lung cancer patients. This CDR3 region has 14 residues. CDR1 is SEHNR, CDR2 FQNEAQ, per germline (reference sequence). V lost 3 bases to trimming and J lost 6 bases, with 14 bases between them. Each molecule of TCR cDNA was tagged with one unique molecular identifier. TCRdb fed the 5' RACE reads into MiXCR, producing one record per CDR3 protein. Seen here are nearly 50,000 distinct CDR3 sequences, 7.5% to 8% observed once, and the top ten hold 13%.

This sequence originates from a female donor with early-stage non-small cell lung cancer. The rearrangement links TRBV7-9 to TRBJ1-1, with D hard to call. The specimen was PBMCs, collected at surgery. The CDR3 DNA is TGTGCCAGCAGCTTTCCAGTCCCCGGCGCTGAAGCTTTCTTT. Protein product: CASSFPVPGAEAFF.